This T cell receptor (beta chain) was recovered during a study of response to subunit inactivated influenza vaccine. Findings of the study overall: The authors offered the suggestion that each seasonal influenza vaccination recruits few new T cells.

Germline V gives CDR1 ENHRY, CDR2 SYGVKD. This CDR3 contains 16 residues. The trim removed 3 bases at V and 0 bases at J, leaving 4 bases unmatched. As for this clonotype: Its antigen is undetermined.

TCRdb redid the calling of the RT-PCR reads with MiXCR, one entry per CDR3 protein. Of about 520,000 distinct CDR3 sequences in the sample, around 7.9% are singletons; the top ten hold around 12%. This specimen was PBMCs from blood, taken roughly 24 months after vaccination. The sequence was collected from a man aged 45-69 years who received an inactivated influenza vaccine. The V call is TRBV10-3, the J call TRBJ2-1; 8 positions match TRBD2. CDR3 bases: TGTGCCATCAGTGAATGGAGCGGGAGCTCCTACAATGAGCAGTTCTTC. Translation: CAISEWSGSSYNEQFF.